Shown below are 12 T cell receptor beta chains from a single sample sequenced in a study of lymphopenia after photon versus proton radiotherapy. Sequencing was performed with immunoSEQ multiplex PCR; in TCRdb, only in-frame clones are kept and a portion is missing. Seen here are roughly 25,000 clones, approximately 85% observed once, and the top ten hold roughly 5.4%. This specimen consisted of peripheral blood, obtained from a patient treated with photon-based radiotherapy. The origin of the receptors is a man aged 25 to 45 with gastric cancer.

V usage is TRBV19 and J usage is TRBJ1-5, with D hard to call. CDR3 length equals 12 residues. Trimming stripped 3 bases from V and 7 bases from J, with 7 bases between. CDR1 LNHDA and CDR2 SQIVND come from the germline V gene (reference sequence). The CDR3 DNA reads as TGTGCCAGTAGTATCCCCTACCAGCCCCAGCATTTT. It translates to CASSIPYQPQHF.

This chain links TRBV11-2 with TRBJ2-3, with D maybe TRBD1 (7 bases). Germline CDR1 SGHAT, CDR2 FQNNGV. V was clipped by 5 bases and J by 2 bases, with 17 bases between them. The CDR3 sequence is 16 residues long. In nucleotides, the CDR3 is TGTGCCAGCAGCCCCGCAGGAGGGGGCCTCACAGATACGCAGTATTTT. Its translation is CASSPAGGGLTDTQYF.

The gene calls are TRBV7-6 and TRBJ2-1, with TRBD2 identical over 7 bases. Germline-derived CDR1 and CDR2 are SGHVS and FNYEAQ. The CDR3 spans 15 residues. J gave up 0 bases and V 3 bases, and 2 bases lay outside the gene matches. CDR3 sequence (DNA): TGTGCCAGCAGCTTTGGCGGGGGCTCCTACAATGAGCAGTTCTTC. Translated: CASSFGGGSYNEQFF.

V gene TRBV6-1 combines with J gene TRBJ2-7, with D possibly matching TRBD2 (5 bases). Trimming removed 7 bases at V and 7 bases at J, with 20 bases between. Germline V CDR1 and CDR2: MNHNS, SASEGT. The CDR3 extends over 14 amino acids. The CDR3 here is CASIEGSSDEEQYF. The CDR3 bases are TGTGCCAGCATTGAGGGTTCAAGCGACGAAGAGCAGTACTTC.

This chain links TRBV2 with TRBJ2-7; 10 nucleotides align to TRBD1. The V and J ends lost 6 bases and 4 bases, in that order; junction bases with no gene match: 6. The CDR3 length is 14 residues. Germline V CDR1 and CDR2: SNHLY, FYNNEI. The CDR3 spells CASSLGQGLYEQYF. CDR3 DNA: TGTGCCAGCAGCCTGGGACAGGGGCTATACGAGCAGTACTTC.

The rearrangement uses TRBV19 and TRBJ1-6; D possibly corresponds to TRBD1 (5 bases). Trimming removed 3 bases from V and 6 bases from J, with 12 bases in between. The germline V gene has CDR1 LNHDA and CDR2 SQIVND (reference sequence). The CDR3 is made up of 15 amino acids. CDR3 in amino acids: CASSIQGSSNSPLHF. For the CDR3, the DNA is TGTGCCAGTAGTATCCAGGGCTCGTCTAATTCACCCCTCCACTTT.

The chain combines TRBV14 with TRBJ2-7, with TRBD1 identical over 8 bases. The CDR3 consists of 15 residues. From germline, CDR1 is SGHDN and CDR2 FVKESK. With V trimmed by 4 bases and J by 1 base, 6 bases remained unmatched. The CDR3 here is CASSPVQGASYEQYF. CDR3 bases: TGTGCCAGCAGCCCGGTTCAGGGGGCTTCCTACGAGCAGTACTTC.

A word on this clone: Compared with germline, one end of the junction differs, possibly owing to a read error. The gene calls are TRBV10-3 and TRBJ2-7; D ambiguous. The CDR3 is made up of 17 amino acids. The germline V gene encodes CDR1 ENHRY and CDR2 SYGVKD. The chain's CDR3 is CAISESSASLFTYDQYF. The CDR3 bases are TGTGCCATCAGTGAGTCCAGCGCCAGCCTCTTCACCTACGACCAGTACTTC.

This chain connects TRBV7-2 to TRBJ1-1; 8 bases fit TRBD1. Germline V gives CDR1 SGHTA, CDR2 FQGNSA. J was trimmed by 3 bases and V by 2 bases; bases with no gene match: 5. This CDR3 region has 15 residues. For the CDR3, the DNA is TGTGCCAGCAGCTTATTAGTGACAGGGGACACTGAAGCTTTCTTT. Translating gives CASSLLVTGDTEAFF.

J is TRBJ2-5 and V is TRBV11-3; D is tentatively TRBD1 or TRBD2 (5 bases each). There are 13 residues in the CDR3. Germline CDR1 reads SGHNT; CDR2 reads YENEEA. The V end was cut by 3 bases, the J end by 3 bases, with 8 bases between. The CDR3 bases are TGTGCCAGCAGCTTGAGAGGGGAAGAGACCCAGTACTTC. Encoded protein: CASSLRGEETQYF.

The chain employs TRBV7-7 and TRBJ2-3, with 7 positions matching TRBD1. Germline V lookup: CDR1 SSHAT, CDR2 FNYEAQ (reference sequence). The trim removed 3 bases at V and 1 base at J, leaving 1 base unmatched. This CDR3 is built from 14 residues. The CDR3 spells CASSLGQRTDTQYF. DNA for the CDR3: TGTGCCAGCAGCTTGGGACAGCGCACAGATACGCAGTATTTT.

This clone was recorded once. The chain joins TRBV5-5 to TRBJ2-7; no clear D. V lost 2 bases, J lost 2 bases, and 8 bases lay in between. This CDR3 region has 13 residues. Germline V gene lookup returns CDR1 SGHKS and CDR2 YYEKEE (reference sequence). In DNA, the CDR3 is TGTGCCAGCAGCTTTGCCCCAACCTACGAGCAGTACTTC. Translation: CASSFAPTYEQYF.